This TCR beta chain emerged from a study of T cell repertoires in cytomegalovirus infection. Turning to the study itself: It can be stated that public TCR beta signatures indicated CMV infection as well as a matching HLA type.

A single record per CDR3 protein comes from TCRdb applying MiXCR to the reads. The sample has hundreds of thousands of distinct CDR3 sequences, 24% seen once. The germline CDR1 and CDR2 sequences are SGHVS and FNYEAQ. The CDR3 runs to 15 residues. V lost 5 bases and J lost 3, with 16 bases in between. Ten or more counts support this clonotype. Sequencing was done on a sample of CD8+ T cells from PBMCs. The chain joins TRBV7-6 to TRBJ1-2; possible D gene TRBD1, 6 bases. This TCR was recovered from a human donor in good health (CMV status not recorded). Some clones in this sample may be carry-over from other donors' samples. The CDR3 is CASSPGPGGDYGYTF. DNA of the CDR3: TGTGCCAGCAGCCCCGGACCCGGGGGCGACTATGGCTACACCTTC. Complete variable domain (other parts from reference TRBV7-6 and TRBJ1-2): GAGVSQSPRYKVTKRGQDVALRCDPISGHVSLYWYRQALGQGPEFLTYFNYEAQQDKSGLPNDRFSAERPEGSISTLTIQRTEQRDSAMYRCASSPGPGGDYGYTFGSGTRLTVV.